A single sample is the source of the 3 T cell receptor beta chains below, sequenced in a study of blood T cells in healthy people across ages. Next came a second PCR, run for about 6 to 12 cycles, which used a sample-barcoded 5' primer along with a J-beta primer mix. One entry per CDR3 protein results from TCRdb running MiXCR on the 5' RACE reads. This table holds some 900,000 distinct CDR3 sequences, approximately 49% found once. The sample consisted of blood. These receptors all stem from a man aged 25-40 years in good health.

This clonotype showed up just a few times. The chain carries TRBV5-1 and TRBJ2-1, with a tentative D call TRBD2 (8 bases). Germline-derived CDR1 and CDR2 are SGHRS and YFSETQ. This CDR3 contains 16 residues. V was cut by 0 bases and J by 6 bases, with 16 bases left in between. CDR3 nucleotides: TGCGCCAGCAGCTTGGCGGGAGGGGGCTCGGTCAATGAGCAGTTCTTC. This codes for CASSLAGGGSVNEQFF.

In its sample, this clonotype was seen a few times. The chain carries TRBV6-5 and TRBJ2-6; D possibly corresponds to TRBD1 (6 bases). This CDR3 contains 17 residues. Germline V lookup: CDR1 MNHEY, CDR2 SVGAGI. The V end lost 1 base, the J end lost 4 bases, and 14 bases lay between the germline ends. For the CDR3, the DNA is TGTGCCAGCAGTTACTTGTCTTGGACAGCGGGGGCCAACGTCCTGACTTTC. As protein: CASSYLSWTAGANVLTF.

This clonotype came up a few times. This chain links TRBV10-3 with TRBJ2-7, with D unresolved. The germline CDR1 and CDR2 sequences are ENHRY and SYGVKD. Trimming took 5 bases from V and 3 from J, leaving 17 bases between them. CDR3 length: 15 amino acids. The CDR3 is CAISPPFCNFYEQYF. The CDR3 DNA is TGTGCCATCAGTCCACCTTTCTGCAATTTCTACGAGCAGTACTTC.